The T cell receptor beta chain described here comes from a study of blood T cells in healthy people across ages. PCR was performed a second time for about 6 to 11 cycles using a sample-barcoded 5' primer and a J-beta primer mix. In TCRdb, the 5' RACE reads were re-called with MiXCR into one record per CDR3 protein. Here the sample spans about 1.8 million distinct CDR3 sequences, around 50% being singletons. The V gene's germline CDR1 is SGDLS and CDR2 YYNGEE. The CDR3 has 15 amino acids. With 1 base removed from V and 8 bases from J, the gap between germline ends came to 18 bases. In terms of origin and age, donors were healthy Caucasian individuals from Russia aged about 6 to 90.

The sample comprised blood. This chain connects TRBV9 to TRBJ1-2; D call uncertain. The sequence was collected from a woman between 35 and 50 years old in good health. The DNA for the CDR3 is TGTGCCAGCAGCGTAAATCTTATACCCTCTGGGGGCTACACCTTC. Translating it yields CASSVNLIPSGGYTF.